Below, 17 T cell receptor beta chains from the same sample are listed, as sequenced in a study of response to subunit inactivated influenza vaccine. MiXCR, run by TCRdb on the RT-PCR reads, gives a single entry per CDR3 protein. The repertoire has over 400,000 distinct CDR3 sequences, 9.5% to 13% of them found once; the top ten carry approximately 12%. Sequencing was performed on PBMCs from blood, taken roughly 46 days after vaccination. These TCRs come from a man in his fifties who received an inactivated influenza vaccine.

The chain has TRBV9 and TRBJ1-1, with D unresolved. Trimming pared 0 bases from V and 0 bases from J, leaving 9 bases between. In germline, CDR1 is SGDLS, CDR2 YYNGEE. This CDR3 contains 15 residues. Written as DNA, the CDR3 is TGTGCCAGCAGCGTAGTAGGCCGGATGAACACTGAAGCTTTCTTT. Its translation is CASSVVGRMNTEAFF.

The CDR3 sequence: CASSHRSTNEKLFF. In DNA, the CDR3 is TGTGCCAGCAGCCACAGATCAACTAATGAAAAACTGTTTTTT. The chain links TRBV6-1 to TRBJ1-4; D is unclear. This CDR3 is built from 14 residues. Germline-derived CDR1 and CDR2 are MNHNS and SASEGT. V was clipped by 6 bases and J by 0 bases, with 8 bases between them.

This clonotype was picked up a small number of times. CDR3 loop: CASSELGVTFSYNEQFF. The CDR3 DNA sequence: TGTGCCAGCAGTGAGCTAGGGGTAACCTTCTCCTACAATGAGCAGTTCTTC. The genes are TRBV27 and TRBJ2-1; D might be TRBD1 (5 bases). Trimming took off 5 bases at V and 0 bases at J, with 17 bases between the two ends. The CDR3 is made up of 17 amino acids. Germline V gives CDR1 MNHEY, CDR2 SMNVEV (reference sequence).

The CDR3 coding sequence is TGTGCCAGCAGTTACTTAACGAACACTGAAGCTTTCTTT. Its protein is CASSYLTNTEAFF. The V and J genes are TRBV6-5 and TRBJ1-1, with no clear D. Germline loops: CDR1 MNHEY, CDR2 SVGAGI. With 1 base removed from V and 1 base from J, the gap between germline ends came to 4 bases. This CDR3 comprises 13 residues.

The chain has TRBV4-3 and TRBJ2-2, with TRBD2 as a possible D gene (5 bases). The CDR3 length is 15 residues. Trimming cost V 1 base and J 4 bases, with 10 bases left between them. Germline V gene lookup returns CDR1 LGHNA and CDR2 YSLEER. The CDR3 DNA follows: TGCGCCAGCAGCCAAGGGTCGGGAACCACCGGGGAGCTGTTTTTT. Protein product: CASSQGSGTTGELFF.

This clonotype occurred a few times. The V and J genes are TRBV12-3 or TRBV12-4 and TRBJ2-7; the match to TRBD2 covers 12 bases. Unmatched junction bases numbered 4, after V lost 5 bases and J lost 2 bases. This CDR3 has 15 amino acids. CDR3 in DNA: TGTGCCAGCAGTCCTAGCGGGAGGGCCCCCTACGAGCAGTACTTC. Its translation is CASSPSGRAPYEQYF.

This clonotype was seen a handful of times. The gene calls are TRBV20-1 and TRBJ2-7; D is unresolved. The CDR3 runs to 14 residues. CDR1 is DFQATT and CDR2 is SNEGSKA in the germline V gene (reference sequence). V shed 3 bases and J shed 2 bases, with 14 bases lying between them. The CDR3 DNA is TGCAGTGCTAGTGAGGTACCATCGACCTACGAGCAGTACTTC. Its protein is CSASEVPSTYEQYF.

The chain recombines TRBV4-3 with TRBJ1-5; D ambiguous. Germline values: CDR1 LGHNA, CDR2 YSLEER. The V and J ends lost 0 bases and 5 bases respectively, with 5 bases between them. The CDR3 is made up of 13 amino acids. The CDR3 DNA follows: TGCGCCAGCAGCCAAGATTTTGATCAGCCCCAGCATTTT. Translation: CASSQDFDQPQHF.

V and J are TRBV6-2 or TRBV6-3 and TRBJ1-5; possible D gene TRBD1, 5 bases. Looked up from germline, CDR1 is MNHEY and CDR2 is SVGEGT. The CDR3 length is 13 residues. Trimming shortened V by 5 bases and J by 5 bases, and 10 bases separated the two germline ends. DNA of the CDR3: TGTGCCAGCAGTCACCGGGGACATCAGCCCCAGCATTTT. Its translation is CASSHRGHQPQHF.

This clonotype appeared a few times. J is TRBJ2-5 and V is TRBV5-6; D possibly corresponds to TRBD2 (7 bases). The germline gives CDR1 SGHDT, CDR2 YYEEEE. The CDR3 consists of 14 residues. The V end lost 3 bases, the J end lost 7 bases, and 16 bases lay between the germline ends. This CDR3 is CASSSARGRVTQYF. DNA of the CDR3: TGTGCCAGCAGCTCGGCGCGGGGGCGTGTGACCCAGTACTTC.

This clonotype was observed a handful of times. This chain uses TRBV5-1 with TRBJ2-1, with D possibly matching TRBD1 (6 bases). This CDR3 has 17 residues. V was trimmed by 1 base and J by 0 bases, leaving 14 bases between them. Germline CDR1 SGHRS, CDR2 YFSETQ. CDR3 in amino acids: CASSLSGTTDSYNEQFF. CDR3 coding DNA: TGCGCCAGCAGCTTGTCCGGGACAACAGACTCCTACAATGAGCAGTTCTTC.

V usage is TRBV7-2 and J usage is TRBJ2-7; D possibly corresponds to TRBD1 (8 bases). The CDR3 consists of 15 residues. Deletions cut 5 bases from V and 6 bases from J, with 20 bases between. Germline V CDR1 and CDR2: SGHTA, FQGNSA. The CDR3 DNA is TGTGCCAGCAGCCCTAACAGGGGGGGCGCCGGCGAGCAGTACTTC. This encodes CASSPNRGGAGEQYF.

The chain has TRBV4-3 and TRBJ1-4; no clear D gene. Germline CDR1 LGHNA, CDR2 YSLEER. The CDR3 totals 16 residues. Trimming took off 0 bases at V and 3 bases at J, with 11 bases between the two ends. In DNA, the CDR3 is TGCGCCAGCAGCCAAGATCGCGGGGTCTCTAATGAAAAACTGTTTTTT. It yields the protein CASSQDRGVSNEKLFF.

A few counts support this clonotype. This rearrangement joins TRBV7-9 to TRBJ2-7; D is perhaps TRBD1 (5 bases). This CDR3 region has 14 residues. Trimming took 5 bases from V and 5 from J, leaving 16 bases between them. Germline CDR1 SEHNR, CDR2 FQNEAQ (reference sequence). The CDR3 bases are TGTGCCAGCAGCCCACTACCAGGGAAAAACGAGCAGTACTTC. Its translation: CASSPLPGKNEQYF.

This clonotype was detected ten times or more. The chain links TRBV29-1 to TRBJ1-2; perhaps TRBD1 as D (6 bases). From germline, CDR1 is SQVTM and CDR2 ANQGSEA. The CDR3 loop spans 15 amino acids. V lost 3 bases, J lost 0 bases, and 14 bases lay in between. For the CDR3, the DNA is TGCAGCGTTGAGGGGAGCAGGGGAGCTAACTATGGCTACACCTTC. This gives the protein CSVEGSRGANYGYTF.

This clonotype was seen ten or more times. This chain links TRBV6-2 or TRBV6-3 with TRBJ2-4; D perhaps matches TRBD2 (5 bases). With 7 bases removed from V and 3 bases from J, the gap between germline ends came to 22 bases. Germline CDR1 MNHEY, CDR2 SVGEGT. This CDR3 comprises 17 residues. CDR3 DNA sequence: TGTGCCAGCACCTCATGGTCGGGGTCCCCAGACAAAAACATTCAGTACTTC. It encodes CASTSWSGSPDKNIQYF.

The V and J genes are TRBV5-1 and TRBJ2-5; D not resolved. Germline V CDR1 and CDR2: SGHRS, YFSETQ. The length of the CDR3 is 14 residues. With 4 bases removed from V and 2 bases from J, the gap between germline ends came to 12 bases. The CDR3 sequence: CASSGWTRQETQYF. Here the CDR3 DNA reads TGCGCCAGCAGCGGGTGGACCCGGCAAGAGACCCAGTACTTC.